Below, 20 T cell receptor beta chains from the same sample are listed, as sequenced in a study of CD8 T cells in ankylosing spondylitis. MiXCR was run by TCRdb on the 5' RACE reads, yielding one entry per CDR3 protein. Among roughly 35,000 distinct CDR3 sequences, more than 15% were seen once, and the ten largest hold about 49%. Sequenced material: blood. These receptors were collected from a male donor with ankylosing spondylitis or in good health (not recorded which).

This clonotype came up a few times. The rearrangement joins TRBV5-1 to TRBJ1-1; TRBD1 is a possible D gene (6 bases). Germline V gene lookup returns CDR1 SGHRS and CDR2 YFSETQ. Trimming shortened V by 0 bases and J by 4 bases, and 13 bases separated the two germline ends. This CDR3 spans 15 amino acids. The CDR3 reads CASSLDGGGTTEAFF. The CDR3 nucleotides are TGCGCCAGCAGCTTGGATGGAGGGGGTACCACTGAAGCTTTCTTT.

This clonotype was seen a handful of times. The chain links TRBV20-1 to TRBJ1-5; no clear D. CDR1 and CDR2 from the germline V gene are DFQATT and SNEGSKA (reference sequence). The V gene lost 0 bases and the J gene lost 0 bases, with 6 bases spanning the gap. This CDR3 spans 14 amino acids. CDR3 nucleotides: TGCAGTGCTAGAGATCTGTATAGCAATCAGCCCCAGCATTTT. Its protein product is CSARDLYSNQPQHF.

This clonotype was seen more than once but under ten times. The J gene is TRBJ2-4, the V gene TRBV5-1; 7 nucleotides align to TRBD1. Germline-derived CDR1 and CDR2 are SGHRS and YFSETQ. The CDR3 spans 16 residues. With V trimmed by 3 bases and J by 2 bases, 8 bases remained unmatched. The CDR3, as DNA: TGCGCCAGCAGCTCCACAGGGGCCGGGCCCAAAAACATTCAGTACTTC. Its protein product is CASSSTGAGPKNIQYF.

By share, this clonotype ranks as medium-sized. Here the CDR3 DNA reads TGCGCCAGCACGGCCTCGAGTTGGACCGGGGAGCTGTTTTTT. Translated: CASTASSWTGELFF. The J gene is TRBJ2-2, the V gene TRBV5-1; D unclear. Trimming took off 6 bases at V and 5 bases at J, with 14 bases between the two ends. Germline lookup yields CDR1 SGHRS and CDR2 YFSETQ. The CDR3 runs 14 residues.

A single count supports this clonotype. This chain links TRBV7-8 with TRBJ1-3, with a tentative D call TRBD1 (6 bases). Germline V gene sequence: CDR1 SGHVS, CDR2 FQNEAQ. V was cut by 0 bases and J by 8 bases, with 14 bases left in between. The CDR3 consists of 15 residues. The CDR3 nucleotides are TGTGCCAGCAGCTTAGCGGTTACAGGGTTCCACACCATATATTTT. Translation: CASSLAVTGFHTIYF.

The chain recombines TRBV6-5 with TRBJ1-1; tentatively, D is TRBD1 (5 bases). The germline V gene has CDR1 MNHEY and CDR2 SVGAGI. V lost 5 bases, J lost 11 bases, and 18 bases lay in between. The CDR3 extends over 13 amino acids. The CDR3 DNA sequence: TGTGCCAGCAGTCCAGTCGCCCGGGGGAAGGCTTTCTTT. Its translation is CASSPVARGKAFF.

This chain connects TRBV7-8 to TRBJ2-3, with D unclear. V lost 0 bases, J lost 2 bases, and 12 bases lay in between. Germline-derived CDR1 and CDR2 are SGHVS and FQNEAQ. The CDR3 is made up of 16 amino acids. The CDR3 here is CASSLAMTSTTDTQYF. CDR3 nucleotides: TGTGCCAGCAGCTTAGCCATGACAAGTACCACAGATACGCAGTATTTT.

The V gene is TRBV28, the J gene TRBJ1-4; TRBD1 is a possible D gene (6 bases). Germline CDR1 is MDHEN and CDR2 is SYDVKM. The CDR3 totals 14 residues. The germline V and J ends were trimmed by 7 bases and 3 bases, with 12 bases remaining between them. The CDR3 DNA reads as TGTGCCAGCATAAGACAGGCCCCTAATGAAAAACTGTTTTTT. Protein product: CASIRQAPNEKLFF.

The genes are TRBV28 and TRBJ1-5, with a tentative D call TRBD1 (6 bases). CDR3 size: 16 residues. With 6 bases removed from V and 6 bases from J, the gap between germline ends came to 21 bases. From germline, CDR1 is MDHEN and CDR2 SYDVKM. In DNA form, the CDR3 reads TGTGCCAGCAGCCTAACCACAGGGTTTCGGGGTCAGCCCCAGCATTTT. Translation gives CASSLTTGFRGQPQHF.

The CDR3 reads CASSLGTHEQFF. The CDR3 region has the DNA TGTGCCAGCAGCTTAGGGACCCATGAGCAGTTCTTC. This chain links TRBV11-2 with TRBJ2-1; D call uncertain. Germline loops: CDR1 SGHAT, CDR2 FQNNGV. The CDR3 is 12 residues long. The V and J ends lost 1 base and 8 bases respectively, with 6 bases between them.

This clonotype has more than one count but fewer than ten. The rearrangement links TRBV5-1 to TRBJ2-3, with unresolved D. The V gene's germline CDR1 is SGHRS and CDR2 YFSETQ. The CDR3 consists of 14 residues. V gave up 0 bases and J gave up 1 base, with 6 bases separating them. This CDR3 reads CASSLVDRTDTQYF. Here the CDR3 DNA reads TGCGCCAGCAGCTTGGTAGACCGCACAGATACGCAGTATTTT.

The rearrangement links TRBV3-1 to TRBJ1-2; D call uncertain. CDR3 length equals 14 residues. CDR1 is LGHDT and CDR2 is YNNKEL in the germline V gene (reference sequence). The V and J ends lost 0 bases and 8 bases respectively, with 13 bases between them. The CDR3 spells CASSQEFPSRGYTF. DNA for the CDR3: TGTGCCAGCAGCCAAGAGTTCCCTAGTCGCGGCTACACCTTC.

The rearrangement uses TRBV5-4 and TRBJ2-4; TRBD2 matches at 8 bases. CDR1 SGHNT and CDR2 YYREEE come from the germline V gene (reference sequence). This CDR3 spans 16 amino acids. The ends lost 3 bases at V and 2 bases at J; junction bases unmatched: 7. The CDR3 nucleotides read TGTGCCAGCAGCTCCGGACTAGCAGGTTCCAAAAACATTCAGTACTTC. Its translation is CASSSGLAGSKNIQYF.

V is TRBV3-1 and J is TRBJ2-7, with 8 bases matching TRBD1. The CDR3 extends over 15 amino acids. With V trimmed by 1 base and J by 2 bases, 4 bases remained unmatched. The germline V gene encodes CDR1 LGHDT and CDR2 YNNKEL (reference sequence). CDR3 nucleotide sequence: TGTGCCAGCAGCCAAGCCCCGGGACAGGCCTACGAGCAGTACTTC. The encoded protein is CASSQAPGQAYEQYF.

The V gene is TRBV12-3 or TRBV12-4, the J gene TRBJ2-1, with 11 bases that match TRBD2. Losses at the gene ends were 6 bases for V and 8 bases for J; bases not matched to a gene: 18. This CDR3 is built from 18 residues. In DNA form, the CDR3 reads TGTGCCAGCAGCCCGACTAGCGGGAACTACCGGGCGATCGATGAGCAGTTCTTC. Translated: CASSPTSGNYRAIDEQFF.

This clonotype was picked up a small number of times. CDR3 sequence (DNA): TGCGCCAGCAGTCAATCGAGTGATCAGCCCCAGCATTTT. Translating it yields CASSQSSDQPQHF. This chain connects TRBV23-1 to TRBJ1-5; D unclear. TRBV23-1 carries the ORF label, with uncertain function. Trimming removed 0 bases at V and 5 bases at J, with 5 bases between. The CDR3 loop spans 13 amino acids.

The chain combines TRBV12-3 or TRBV12-4 with TRBJ1-1, with D perhaps matching TRBD1 (6 bases). This CDR3 region has 14 residues. V was pared by 3 bases and J by 4 bases, with 12 bases between. CDR3 nucleotides: TGTGCCAGCAGTTTTGGGGGGGCTTTCACTGAAGCTTTCTTT. Protein product: CASSFGGAFTEAFF.

The chain links TRBV10-3 to TRBJ1-5; D is unclear. Trimming shortened V by 3 bases and J by 11 bases, and 8 bases separated the two germline ends. CDR3 length: 11 residues. The germline gives CDR1 ENHRY, CDR2 SYGVKD. The CDR3 is CAISDGQAQHF. In nucleotides, the CDR3 is TGTGCCATCAGTGATGGTCAAGCCCAGCATTTT.

This clonotype came up a few times. The chain links TRBV29-1 to TRBJ2-2; D perhaps matches TRBD2 (6 bases). From germline, CDR1 is SQVTM and CDR2 ANQGSEA. Deletions cut 5 bases from V and 6 bases from J, with 16 bases between. This CDR3 comprises 14 residues. The CDR3 sequence is CSVHPLGGSGELFF. CDR3 DNA sequence: TGCAGCGTTCACCCGCTTGGGGGGTCCGGGGAGCTGTTTTTT.

This clonotype has at least ten counts. The CDR3 DNA follows: TGTGCCAGCAGCTCAGGACTAGCGGGAGGGGCAGATACGCAGTATTTT. Its protein product is CASSSGLAGGADTQYF. V usage is TRBV7-3 and J usage is TRBJ2-3; 15 nucleotides align to TRBD2. Germline CDR1 reads SGHTA; CDR2 reads FQGTGA. This CDR3 spans 16 amino acids. V shed 4 bases and J 4 bases; nucleotides not matched to a gene: 3. Full variable domain (remainder filled in from reference TRBV7-3 and TRBJ2-3): GAGVSQTPSNKVTEKGKYVELRCDPISGHTALYWYRQSLGQGPEFLIYFQGTGAADDSGLPNDRFFAVRPEGSVSTLKIQRTERGDSAVYLCASSSGLAGGADTQYFGPGTRLTVL.